The 18 T cell receptor beta chains below all came from one sample that was sequenced in a study of blood T cell repertoires in COVID-19 (dated by TCRdb to the early 2020s). Libraries came from the immunoSEQ multiplex PCR assay. TCRdb stores this immuneACCESS table with in-frame sequences only. Part of the clones is absent; in the studies checked, under half of the shortfall reflects unresolved V genes, and no reason is known for the rest. Recorded for this sample are roughly 38,000 clones; about 90% of them occurred a single time. The ten largest clones represent approximately 10% of the sample. The sample comprised peripheral blood. The receptors originated from a woman between 65 and 79 years old with acute or convalescent COVID-19.

The chain links TRBV19 to TRBJ1-2, with D unclear. The CDR3 totals 14 residues. V was pared by 5 bases and J by 7 bases, with 17 bases between. The germline CDR1 and CDR2 sequences are LNHDA and SQIVND (reference sequence). CDR3 residues: CASSEAVSRFGYTF. In DNA form, the CDR3 reads TGTGCCAGTAGTGAGGCCGTTTCTAGGTTTGGCTACACCTTC. The variable domain in full, with the rest retrieved from reference TRBV19 and TRBJ1-2, is DGGITQSPKYLFRKEGQNVTLSCEQNLNHDAMYWYRQDPGQGLRLIYYSQIVNDFQKGDIAEGYSVSREKKESFPLTVTSAQKNPTAFYLCASSEAVSRFGYTFGSGTRLTVV.

The chain joins TRBV11-1 to TRBJ2-2, with TRBD2 matching 8 bases. The CDR3 length is 13 residues. Germline values: CDR1 SGHAT, CDR2 FQDESV (reference sequence). The ends lost 7 bases at V and 6 bases at J; junction bases unmatched: 4. CDR3 region: CASKKAGAGELFF. The CDR3 DNA reads as TGTGCCAGCAAGAAAGCGGGAGCCGGGGAGCTGTTTTTT.

V usage is TRBV24-1 and J usage is TRBJ1-4, with D maybe TRBD1 (6 bases). The CDR3 is 15 residues long. The ends were cut back, 3 bases at V and 3 bases at J, with 10 bases in the middle. From germline, CDR1 is KGHDR and CDR2 SFDVKD. The CDR3 DNA follows: TGTGCCACCAGTGATAGGACAGATTCTAATGAAAAACTGTTTTTT. It encodes CATSDRTDSNEKLFF.

The rearrangement joins TRBV29-1 to TRBJ2-2, with D unresolved. This CDR3 has 14 residues. Looked up from germline, CDR1 is SQVTM and CDR2 is ANQGSEA. Between the trimmed V and J ends, which lost 5 bases and 2 bases, there was a span of 12 bases. The CDR3: CSVSRSSNTGELFF. The CDR3 DNA is TGCAGCGTTTCTAGGTCCTCTAACACCGGGGAGCTGTTTTTT.

This chain uses TRBV18 with TRBJ2-3, with 9 bases fitting TRBD2. CDR3 length equals 18 residues. V trimming: 1 base; J trimming: 3 bases; junction bases outside the gene matches: 11. Germline values: CDR1 KGHSH, CDR2 LQKENI. The CDR3 region has the DNA TGTGCCAGCTCACCACTTTCGCGGGAGGGCCGGGGGACAGATACGCAGTATTTT. It encodes CASSPLSREGRGTDTQYF. Complete variable domain (other parts from reference TRBV18 and TRBJ2-3): NAGVMQNPRHLVRRRGQEARLRCSPMKGHSHVYWYRQLPEEGLKFMVYLQKENIIDESGMPKERFSAEFPKEGPSILRIQQVVRGDSAAYFCASSPLSREGRGTDTQYFGPGTRLTVL.

This clone appeared a single time. V is TRBV7-9 and J is TRBJ2-7; 10 bases are a match to TRBD2. Germline V gene lookup returns CDR1 SEHNR and CDR2 FQNEAQ (reference sequence). The CDR3 contains 14 residues. The V gene end was trimmed by 4 bases and the J gene end by 2 bases; junction bases not matched to a gene: 2. CDR3 bases: TGTGCCAGCAGCTCTAGCGGGAGTCCCTACGAGCAGTACGTC. It encodes CASSSSGSPYEQYV.

The chain links TRBV30 to TRBJ2-1; D not certain. CDR1 and CDR2 (germline): GTSNPN, SVGIG (reference sequence). With 5 bases removed from V and 11 bases from J, the gap between germline ends came to 13 bases. The CDR3 consists of 11 residues. The CDR3 region has the DNA TGTGCCTGGGAGAGCCTGAGGAAGCAGTTCTTC. It codes for CAWESLRKQFF.

The rearrangement uses TRBV6-4 and TRBJ2-2, with D tentatively TRBD1 (6 bases). Germline CDR1 is MRHNA and CDR2 is SNTAGT. V gave up 6 bases and J gave up 7 bases, with 15 bases separating them. This CDR3 spans 14 amino acids. Here the CDR3 DNA reads TGTGCCAGCAGGAAGGCAGGGGCGAACGGGGAGCTGTTTTTT. This sequence encodes CASRKAGANGELFF.

This clone has just one count. This rearrangement joins TRBV19 to TRBJ2-5; 13 bases are shared with TRBD2. Trimming cost V 6 bases and J 4 bases; bases outside gene matches: 5. Germline V gene sequence: CDR1 LNHDA, CDR2 SQIVND (reference sequence). The CDR3 sequence is 15 residues long. The CDR3 DNA is TGTGCCAGTAGACCGGGACTAGCGGGGTTAGAGACCCAGTACTTC. This translates into CASRPGLAGLETQYF.

The J gene is TRBJ2-5, the V gene TRBV7-2, with 9 bases aligning to TRBD1. The CDR3 is 17 residues long. The V and J ends lost 5 bases and 5 bases, in that order; junction bases with no gene match: 15. From germline, CDR1 is SGHTA and CDR2 FQGNSA. CDR3 loop: CASSPGQGTNPRETQYF. CDR3 coding DNA: TGTGCCAGCAGCCCAGGACAGGGGACAAATCCCCGGGAGACCCAGTACTTC.

The CDR3 spells CSVELRDNEQFF. The CDR3 nucleotides read TGCAGCGTTGAACTCAGGGACAATGAGCAGTTCTTC. The chain is built from TRBV29-1 and TRBJ2-1, with D perhaps matching TRBD1 (5 bases). CDR1 SQVTM and CDR2 ANQGSEA come from the germline V gene. The CDR3 is 12 amino acids. The ends were cut back, 2 bases at V and 5 bases at J, with 7 bases in the middle.

The chain carries TRBV18 and TRBJ1-1; 9 bases match TRBD1. CDR1 and CDR2 from the germline V gene are KGHSH and LQKENI. This CDR3 spans 17 amino acids. Trimming removed 3 bases from V and 1 base from J; junction bases left unmatched: 9. The chain's CDR3 is CASSPAGQGTPNTEAFF. The CDR3 nucleotides read TGTGCCAGCTCACCCGCCGGACAGGGGACACCGAACACTGAAGCTTTCTTT.

This sequence joins TRBV29-1 and TRBJ2-1; 11 nucleotides match TRBD2. The V and J ends lost 3 bases and 9 bases, in that order; junction bases with no gene match: 7. Germline V gives CDR1 SQVTM, CDR2 ANQGSEA. The CDR3 covers 14 residues. CDR3: CSVDLTSGIGEQFF. The CDR3 coding sequence is TGCAGCGTTGACCTGACTAGCGGGATCGGTGAGCAGTTCTTC.

V usage is TRBV12-2 and J usage is TRBJ1-5; the D call of TRBD1 is as the table states it, not checked on the DNA. TRBV12-2 is reported as a pseudogene. This CDR3 is 18 amino acids long. CDR3 sequence reads: CASRLGAGQIYSNQPQHF. The CDR3 DNA reads TGTGCAAGTCGCTTAGGGGCGGGACAGATCTATAGCAATCAGCCCCAGCATTTT.

The chain links TRBV28 to TRBJ1-2, with 9 bases lining up with TRBD1. This CDR3 comprises 13 residues. V dropped 5 bases and J dropped 8; count of bases not matched to a gene: 6. Germline V gene sequence: CDR1 MDHEN, CDR2 SYDVKM. In DNA, the CDR3 is TGTGCCAGCAGTGATGGACAGGGGTTCGGCTACACCTTC. Translating it yields CASSDGQGFGYTF.

The chain uses TRBV5-1 and TRBJ2-1; perhaps TRBD1 as D (5 bases). The CDR3 sequence is 16 residues long. CDR1 is SGHRS and CDR2 is YFSETQ in the germline V gene. Trimming left V 2 bases short and J 2 bases short, with 14 bases between. Here the CDR3 DNA reads TGCGCCAGCAGCTTAACCACGACAGTTACCTACAATGAGCAGTTCTTC. As protein: CASSLTTTVTYNEQFF.

The chain is built from TRBV6-6 and TRBJ1-4; 7 bases align to TRBD1. V lost 6 bases and J lost 8; bases outside the gene matches: 12. Germline V gene data show CDR1 as MNHNY and CDR2 as SVGAGI (reference sequence). This CDR3 contains 15 residues. This CDR3 is CASSGAQGGNEKLFF. The CDR3 DNA sequence: TGTGCCAGCAGCGGCGCTCAGGGGGGCAACGAAAAACTGTTTTTT.

The genes are TRBV30 and TRBJ1-4; D is unclear. The CDR3 has 14 residues. V lost 6 bases to trimming and J lost 0 bases, with 11 bases between them. Germline V gene sequence: CDR1 GTSNPN, CDR2 SVGIG (reference sequence). The CDR3 sequence is CACGASSTNEKLFF. The CDR3 nucleotides read TGTGCCTGTGGAGCATCCTCAACTAATGAAAAACTGTTTTTT.